This section outlines one T cell receptor (beta chain) sequence together with its context. This record comes from a study of blood T cell repertoires in COVID-19. The assay was immunoSEQ multiplex PCR, and TCRdb's table has in-frame clones only and misses some. This table holds about 420,000 clones, about 90% found once. Germline-derived CDR1 and CDR2 are LGHDT and YNNKEL (reference sequence). After removal of 0 bases from V and 1 base from J, the junction contained 5 bases not matched to a gene. This CDR3 is 17 amino acids long. The sequence derives from a man in his late teens or twenties with COVID-19, enrolled during active disease. The rearrangement links TRBV3-1 (or the pseudogene TRBV3-2) to TRBJ2-5; 10 bases map to TRBD2. Sequenced material: peripheral blood. CDR3 nucleotide sequence: TGTGCCAGCAGCCAAGATTGGCTAGCGGGGGCCCAAGAGACCCAGTACTTC. This sequence encodes CASSQDWLAGAQETQYF.